The 30 T cell receptor beta chains given below trace back to one sample, sequenced in a study of blood T cell repertoires in COVID-19. The protocol was immunoSEQ multiplex PCR, while the TCRdb copy is restricted to in-frame clones and leaves out a portion. The table includes about 130,000 clones, 75% to 90% detected once. Input material: peripheral blood. These receptors all come from a man aged 60-69 years with COVID-19, enrolled during active disease.

This chain joins TRBV10-2 and TRBJ1-2, with D perhaps matching TRBD1 (6 bases). The CDR3 runs to 12 residues. Germline lookup yields CDR1 WSHSY and CDR2 SAAADI. Trimming shortened V by 8 bases and J by 8 bases, and 15 bases separated the two germline ends. The CDR3 region is CASGSGDGGYTF. The CDR3 DNA reads TGCGCCAGCGGATCAGGGGACGGGGGCTACACCTTC.

V usage is TRBV5-1 and J usage is TRBJ1-1; D is ambiguous. The germline CDR1 and CDR2 sequences are SGHRS and YFSETQ. V gave up 6 bases and J gave up 1 base, with 13 bases separating them. This CDR3 is 14 amino acids long. The chain's CDR3 is CASTRVSGNTEAFF. The CDR3 region has the DNA TGCGCCAGCACCAGAGTCTCAGGGAACACTGAAGCTTTCTTT.

The V and J genes are TRBV24-1 and TRBJ1-3; 8 nucleotides match TRBD1. The V gene end was trimmed by 0 bases and the J gene end by 2 bases; junction bases not matched to a gene: 14. Germline-derived CDR1 and CDR2 are KGHDR and SFDVKD. The CDR3 is 20 residues long. CDR3 region: CATSDLGRTGSELTGNTIYF. The CDR3 DNA reads as TGTGCCACCAGTGATTTGGGTCGGACAGGGTCAGAGCTTACTGGAAACACCATATATTTT.

This chain links TRBV11-3 with TRBJ2-1; 9 nucleotides agree with TRBD1. Germline lookup yields CDR1 SGHNT and CDR2 YENEEA. With 3 bases clipped from V and 8 bases from J, the junction kept 11 bases outside the gene matches. This CDR3 is 16 amino acids long. The CDR3 loop is CASSFQHGGQGHEQFF. The CDR3 coding sequence is TGTGCCAGCAGCTTTCAACATGGGGGACAGGGTCATGAGCAGTTCTTC.

J is TRBJ1-5 and V is TRBV7-2; 7 bases fit TRBD1. CDR3 size: 15 residues. Germline lookup yields CDR1 SGHTA and CDR2 FQGNSA. Trimming took 5 bases from V and 5 from J; bases not matched to a gene: 9. CDR3: CASSPGGQGHQPQHF. The CDR3 DNA follows: TGTGCCAGCAGCCCAGGGGGGCAAGGCCATCAGCCCCAGCATTTT.

This chain joins TRBV2 and TRBJ2-5; D not resolved. The CDR3 runs to 15 residues. Germline assignment: CDR1 SNHLY and CDR2 FYNNEI. Trimming stripped 2 bases from V and 0 bases from J, with 10 bases between. In DNA form, the CDR3 reads TGTGCCAGCAGTGAAAGAGCTCTGTACCAAGAGACCCAGTACTTC. This codes for CASSERALYQETQYF. The complete variable domain, with remaining parts taken from reference TRBV2 and TRBJ2-5, reads EPEVTQTPSHQVTQMGQEVILRCVPISNHLYFYWYRQILGQKVEFLVSFYNNEISEKSEIFDDQFSVERPDGSNFTLKIRSTKLEDSAMYFCASSERALYQETQYFGPGTRLLVL.

This sequence joins TRBV7-9 and TRBJ2-5, with D possibly TRBD2 on 5 matching bases. This CDR3 spans 15 amino acids. Per the germline V gene, CDR1 is SEHNR and CDR2 is FQNEAQ (reference sequence). V lost 10 bases to trimming and J lost 1 base, with 19 bases between them. The CDR3 nucleotides are TGTGCCACGGAGCCCGGTTTAGCGAGCCAAGAGACCCAGTACTTC. Translating gives CATEPGLASQETQYF.

The chain employs TRBV6-2 or TRBV6-3 and TRBJ1-5; 9 bases are shared with TRBD1. The CDR3 length is 14 residues. CDR1 MNHEY and CDR2 SVGEGT come from the germline V gene. V gave up 0 bases and J gave up 11 bases; unmatched junction bases: 5. CDR3: CASSYSGDREAQHF. The CDR3 DNA sequence: TGTGCCAGCAGTTACTCCGGGGACAGGGAAGCCCAGCATTTT.

V and J are TRBV29-1 and TRBJ1-6; 8 nucleotides match TRBD1. This CDR3 is built from 14 residues. V dropped 8 bases and J dropped 6; count of bases not matched to a gene: 9. CDR1 and CDR2 from the germline V gene are SQVTM and ANQGSEA. DNA of the CDR3: TGCAGCATCCGGACAGGGAGAGGTAATTCACCCCTCCACTTT. Translated: CSIRTGRGNSPLHF.

The V and J genes are TRBV19 and TRBJ2-3; tentative D call: TRBD2 (6 bases). The CDR3 totals 14 residues. Trimming cost V 6 bases and J 6 bases, with 16 bases left between them. Germline V lookup: CDR1 LNHDA, CDR2 SQIVND (reference sequence). Here the CDR3 reads CASSVGTLYDTQYF. The CDR3 nucleotides are TGTGCCAGTAGCGTAGGGACTTTATACGATACGCAGTATTTT.

The J gene is TRBJ1-1, the V gene TRBV7-2, with D possibly being TRBD1 (5 bases). Trimming took off 1 base at V and 3 bases at J, with 6 bases between the two ends. Per the germline V gene, CDR1 is SGHTA and CDR2 is FQGNSA. The CDR3 is made up of 13 amino acids. Here the CDR3 reads CASSLEQDTEAFF. CDR3 in DNA: TGTGCCAGCAGCTTAGAACAGGACACTGAAGCTTTCTTT.

The rearrangement links TRBV5-4 to TRBJ2-5; no definite D call. V lost 2 bases and J 2 bases, leaving 7 bases between the germline ends. Germline CDR1 reads SGHNT; CDR2 reads YYREEE (reference sequence). The CDR3 loop spans 13 amino acids. CDR3 residues: CASSLPGQETQYF. CDR3 DNA: TGTGCCAGCAGCTTACCAGGACAAGAGACCCAGTACTTC. Full variable domain (rest looked up from reference TRBV5-4 and TRBJ2-5): ETGVTQSPTHLIKTRGQQVTLRCSSQSGHNTVSWYQQALGQGPQFIFQYYREEENGRGNFPPRFSGLQFPNYSSELNVNALELDDSALYLCASSLPGQETQYFGPGTRLLVL.

The chain couples TRBV15 to TRBJ1-3; 7 nucleotides agree with TRBD1. The CDR3 runs 17 residues. CDR1 and CDR2 from the germline V gene are LNHNV and YYDKDF (reference sequence). The J segment lost 1 base and the V segment lost 0 bases, leaving 6 bases of the junction unmatched. The CDR3 sequence: CATSRDVGGMSGNTIYF. In nucleotides, the CDR3 is TGTGCCACCAGCAGAGATGTAGGGGGCATGTCTGGAAACACCATATATTTT.

This rearrangement joins TRBV19 to TRBJ1-5; D might be TRBD1 (5 bases). The CDR3 length is 15 residues. Germline lookup yields CDR1 LNHDA and CDR2 SQIVND (reference sequence). The V and J ends lost 6 bases and 1 base respectively, with 13 bases between them. In DNA, the CDR3 is TGTGCCAGTAGAAATAAGGGGTTGAGCAATCAGCCCCAGCATTTT. This encodes CASRNKGLSNQPQHF.

The chain is built from TRBV6-5 and TRBJ1-5; TRBD1 agrees at 8 bases. V lost 5 bases, J lost 1 base, and 1 base stayed unmatched. Germline-derived CDR1 and CDR2 are MNHEY and SVGAGI. This CDR3 is built from 14 residues. Written as DNA, the CDR3 is TGTGCCAGCAGTCGACAGGGGAGCAATCAGCCCCAGCATTTT. This sequence encodes CASSRQGSNQPQHF.

This chain links TRBV6-5 with TRBJ1-5, with TRBD1 as a possible D gene (6 bases). Germline CDR1 and CDR2: MNHEY and SVGAGI. The CDR3 loop spans 13 amino acids. The ends were cut back, 4 bases at V and 8 bases at J, with 12 bases in the middle. CDR3 DNA sequence: TGTGCCAGCAGTTTCAGGGAGGGGGAGCCCCAGCATTTT. As protein: CASSFREGEPQHF.

The genes are TRBV6-5 and TRBJ2-7; D may be TRBD1 (6 bases). The length of the CDR3 is 14 residues. Between the trimmed V and J ends, which lost 3 bases and 5 bases, there was a span of 14 bases. CDR1 is MNHEY, CDR2 SVGAGI, per germline. CDR3 in DNA: TGTGCCAGCAGTTATTTCGACAGGCCCCACGAGCAGTACTTC. Amino acid sequence: CASSYFDRPHEQYF.

The V and J genes are TRBV28 and TRBJ1-2; 9 nucleotides align to TRBD1. V shed 5 bases, J shed 5 bases, and the junction held 6 bases outside the gene matches. Germline CDR1 reads MDHEN; CDR2 reads SYDVKM. The length of the CDR3 is 14 residues. This CDR3 is CASSLLDRGYGYTF. The CDR3 DNA reads as TGTGCCAGCAGTCTCCTGGACAGGGGATATGGCTACACCTTC.

This sequence joins TRBV11-3 and TRBJ2-3; a weak D match, TRBD2 (5 bases). The CDR3 loop spans 14 amino acids. The V and J ends lost 1 base and 1 base respectively, with 6 bases between them. Germline CDR1 is SGHNT and CDR2 is YENEEA. The CDR3: CASSLGGRTDTQYF. The CDR3 nucleotides read TGTGCCAGCAGCTTAGGCGGGCGCACAGATACGCAGTATTTT.

The V and J genes are TRBV9 and TRBJ1-3, with D perhaps TRBD1 (5 bases). Germline V lookup: CDR1 SGDLS, CDR2 YYNGEE. The CDR3 sequence is 14 residues long. V was cut by 0 bases and J by 8 bases, with 12 bases left in between. The CDR3: CASSVVGGPDTIYF. DNA for the CDR3: TGTGCCAGCAGCGTAGTCGGGGGTCCGGACACCATATATTTT.

This chain links TRBV18 with TRBJ1-6; TRBD1 aligns across 7 bases. Germline V gene lookup returns CDR1 KGHSH and CDR2 LQKENI. V lost 1 base to trimming and J lost 6 bases; unmatched junction nucleotides: 9. The length of the CDR3 is 17 residues. CDR3 residues: CASSPLGDRGGNSPLHF. In DNA, the CDR3 is TGTGCCAGCTCACCACTCGGGGACAGAGGGGGTAATTCACCCCTCCACTTT.

The J gene is TRBJ1-5, the V gene TRBV5-1, with TRBD1 as a possible D gene (6 bases). The V gene lost 5 bases and the J gene lost 5 bases, with 14 bases spanning the gap. The CDR3 is 14 amino acids. Looked up from germline, CDR1 is SGHRS and CDR2 is YFSETQ. The CDR3 DNA sequence: TGCGCCAGCAGTTTACAGGGAATGGATCAGCCCCAGCATTTT. This codes for CASSLQGMDQPQHF.

V and J are TRBV28 and TRBJ2-7; 7 bases are shared with TRBD1. The CDR3 has 15 amino acids. With V trimmed by 4 bases and J by 0 bases, 6 bases remained unmatched. CDR1 is MDHEN and CDR2 is SYDVKM in the germline V gene. CDR3 coding DNA: TGTGCCAGCAGTTCCATAAGGACAGGCTCCTACGAGCAGTACTTC. It specifies CASSSIRTGSYEQYF.

This sequence joins TRBV19 and TRBJ2-5; 9 bases are a match to TRBD1. V trimming: 1 base; J trimming: 3 bases; junction bases outside the gene matches: 3. This CDR3 contains 15 residues. The germline V gene encodes CDR1 LNHDA and CDR2 SQIVND (reference sequence). CDR3 residues: CASSIGGTGKETQYF. Here the CDR3 DNA reads TGTGCCAGTAGTATAGGAGGGACAGGGAAAGAGACCCAGTACTTC.

Concerning this clone: Other DNA variants within this sample encode the same CDR3. V is TRBV5-1 and J is TRBJ2-3, with a possible D match to TRBD2 (6 bases). Trimming shortened V by 3 bases and J by 0 bases, and 11 bases separated the two germline ends. This CDR3 has 15 amino acids. Germline-derived CDR1 and CDR2 are SGHRS and YFSETQ. The CDR3 is CASSSAGSSTDTQYF. The CDR3 DNA reads as TGCGCCAGCAGCTCAGCGGGCTCTAGCACAGATACGCAGTATTTT.

V usage is TRBV5-1 and J usage is TRBJ1-1, with D maybe TRBD1 (5 bases). The CDR3 spans 16 residues. Germline CDR1 SGHRS, CDR2 YFSETQ. With 2 bases removed from V and 0 bases from J, the gap between germline ends came to 14 bases. The CDR3 DNA sequence: TGCGCCAGCAGCTTATCTACAGGAATTATGAACACTGAAGCTTTCTTT. This sequence encodes CASSLSTGIMNTEAFF. The variable domain in full, with the rest retrieved from reference TRBV5-1 and TRBJ1-1, is KAGVTQTPRYLIKTRGQQVTLSCSPISGHRSVSWYQQTPGQGLQFLFEYFSETQRNKGNFPGRFSGRQFSNSRSEMNVSTLELGDSALYLCASSLSTGIMNTEAFFGQGTRLTVV.

V usage is TRBV18 and J usage is TRBJ1-2, with 7 positions matching TRBD1. Per germline, CDR1 KGHSH and CDR2 LQKENI. The CDR3 is 16 amino acids. Trimming removed 0 bases from V and 0 bases from J; junction bases left unmatched: 4. As DNA, the CDR3 is TGTGCCAGCTCACCACCGAACAGGGGAGCTAACTATGGCTACACCTTC. Translation: CASSPPNRGANYGYTF.

The chain combines TRBV30 with TRBJ2-5; weak D call: TRBD2 (6 bases). This CDR3 has 14 amino acids. V lost 4 bases, J lost 5 bases, and 17 bases lay in between. In germline, CDR1 is GTSNPN, CDR2 SVGIG (reference sequence). CDR3 DNA: TGTGCCTGGACTCAGGACTACTCTGGGGAGACCCAGTACTTC. It codes for CAWTQDYSGETQYF. The whole variable domain, remainder taken from reference TRBV30 and TRBJ2-5, is SQTIHQWPATLVQPVGSPLSLECTVEGTSNPNLYWYRQAAGRGLQLLFYSVGIGQISSEVPQNLSASRPQDRQFILSSKKLLLSDSGFYLCAWTQDYSGETQYFGPGTRLLVL.

The rearrangement links TRBV15 to TRBJ1-2; 7 nucleotides agree with TRBD1. After removal of 5 bases from V and 3 bases from J, the junction contained 18 bases not matched to a gene. The CDR3 consists of 18 residues. Looked up from germline, CDR1 is LNHNV and CDR2 is YYDKDF (reference sequence). CDR3 residues: CATSGPDPKGAGYYGYTF. Here the CDR3 DNA reads TGTGCCACCAGCGGGCCCGATCCGAAGGGGGCAGGCTACTATGGCTACACCTTC.

The J gene is TRBJ2-7, the V gene TRBV24-1; 11 positions agree with TRBD1. There are 13 residues in the CDR3. Per germline, CDR1 KGHDR and CDR2 SFDVKD. J lost 6 bases, V lost 9 bases, and 6 bases had no gene match. The CDR3 loop is CATGQGAVGEQYF. In DNA form, the CDR3 reads TGTGCCACCGGACAGGGGGCGGTTGGCGAGCAGTACTTC.